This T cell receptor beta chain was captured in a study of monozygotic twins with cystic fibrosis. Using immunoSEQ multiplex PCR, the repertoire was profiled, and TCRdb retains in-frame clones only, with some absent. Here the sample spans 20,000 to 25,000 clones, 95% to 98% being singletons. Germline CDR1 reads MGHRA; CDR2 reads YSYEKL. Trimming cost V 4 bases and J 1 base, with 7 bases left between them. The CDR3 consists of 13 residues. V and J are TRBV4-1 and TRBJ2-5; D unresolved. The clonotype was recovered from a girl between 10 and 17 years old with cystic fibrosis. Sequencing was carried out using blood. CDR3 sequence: CASSLGIQETQYF. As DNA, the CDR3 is TGCGCCAGCAGCCTCGGAATCCAAGAGACCCAGTACTTC.